Listed here are 30 T cell receptor beta chains from one sample, sequenced in a study of T-cell memory formation after mild COVID-19. TCRdb reanalysed the 5' RACE reads using MiXCR and keeps one entry per CDR3 protein. The sample consists of hundreds of thousands of distinct CDR3 sequences, less than 25% of them appearing once. Sequenced sample: PBMCs or a T cell subset sorted from them (not recorded which). Receptors were obtained from an adult woman who had mild COVID-19 (a few samples of this study predate the infection). Cell type and time point are not known.

This clonotype was detected only a few times. CDR3: CASSLSWGVNQPQHF. DNA for the CDR3: TGCGCCAGCAGCTTGTCATGGGGGGTTAATCAGCCCCAGCATTTT. The genes are TRBV5-1 and TRBJ1-5, with D perhaps TRBD1 (5 bases). The V end lost 1 base, the J end lost 4 bases, and 12 bases lay between the germline ends. Germline V gene lookup returns CDR1 SGHRS and CDR2 YFSETQ. The length of the CDR3 is 15 residues.

This clonotype was picked up a small number of times. The CDR3 nucleotides are TGCAGTGCTAGAGATCTTTCTGCAGGCGACACCATATATTTT. Translated: CSARDLSAGDTIYF. This sequence joins TRBV20-1 and TRBJ1-3; D uncertain. The germline V gene has CDR1 DFQATT and CDR2 SNEGSKA (reference sequence). Trimming shortened V by 0 bases and J by 8 bases, and 14 bases separated the two germline ends. The CDR3 totals 14 residues.

J is TRBJ2-3 and V is TRBV12-3 or TRBV12-4; 10 nucleotides line up with TRBD1. Trimming at V came to 7 bases and at J to 5 bases, leaving 15 bases not matched to a gene. The CDR3 is 17 amino acids. The CDR3 loop reads CASTPRQGATGLDTQYF. The DNA of the CDR3 is TGTGCCAGCACCCCCAGACAGGGGGCGACAGGGTTAGATACGCAGTATTTT.

This clonotype was recorded many times. V gene TRBV5-1 combines with J gene TRBJ2-3; 9 bases line up with TRBD1. The length of the CDR3 is 14 residues. The germline V gene has CDR1 SGHRS and CDR2 YFSETQ. V gave up 4 bases and J gave up 6 bases; unmatched junction bases: 6. This CDR3 is CASSLGQGFDTQYF. In DNA form, the CDR3 reads TGCGCCAGCAGCCTGGGACAGGGCTTTGATACGCAGTATTTT.

This chain links TRBV5-6 with TRBJ2-1; no reliable D call. V lost 4 bases and J lost 10, with 24 bases in between. CDR1 and CDR2 from the germline V gene are SGHDT and YYEEEE. CDR3 length: 16 amino acids. CDR3 residues: CASSENPFRVVREQFF. CDR3 nucleotides: TGTGCCAGCAGCGAAAACCCCTTTAGGGTGGTCAGGGAGCAGTTCTTC.

V is TRBV11-2 and J is TRBJ2-6; 8 bases fit TRBD1. CDR1 is SGHAT, CDR2 FQNNGV, per germline. The CDR3 consists of 17 residues. V shed 5 bases and J 2 bases; nucleotides not matched to a gene: 8. The DNA of the CDR3 is TGTGCCAGCAGCCGCCTCTCAGGGGGCGCTGGGGCCAACGTCCTGACTTTC. Translated, it gives CASSRLSGGAGANVLTF. Using reference TRBV11-2 and TRBJ2-6 for the parts outside the CDR3, the full variable domain is EAGVAQSPRYKIIEKRQSVAFWCNPISGHATLYWYQQILGQGPKLLIQFQNNGVVDDSQLPKDRFSAERLKGVDSTLKIQPAKLEDSAVYLCASSRLSGGAGANVLTFGAGSRLTVL.

The chain has TRBV15 and TRBJ2-7, with 8 bases lining up with TRBD2. The CDR3 covers 16 residues. The V gene's germline CDR1 is LNHNV and CDR2 YYDKDF (reference sequence). With 5 bases clipped from V and 3 bases from J, the junction kept 12 bases outside the gene matches. The CDR3 DNA reads TGTGCCACCAGCCGTAATCCTTTTACTAGCGGCTACGAGCAGTACTTC. It translates to CATSRNPFTSGYEQYF.

The rearrangement joins TRBV6-5 to TRBJ1-2; the D gene is possibly TRBD1 (5 bases). CDR1 MNHEY and CDR2 SVGAGI come from the germline V gene. The CDR3 contains 14 residues. Trimming left V 0 bases short and J 6 bases short, with 11 bases between. The CDR3 nucleotides are TGTGCCAGCAGTTACTCATCGGGGGGAAATGGCTACACCTTC. Its protein is CASSYSSGGNGYTF.

V gene TRBV29-1 combines with J gene TRBJ2-4; 8 bases line up with TRBD2. The CDR3 length is 14 residues. Germline CDR1 SQVTM, CDR2 ANQGSEA. The V and J ends lost 4 bases and 4 bases, in that order; junction bases with no gene match: 6. Here the CDR3 DNA reads TGCAGCGTTGCTGCCGGGACTAGTAAAAACATTCAGTACTTC. This sequence encodes CSVAAGTSKNIQYF.

This clonotype was seen a few times. The chain is built from TRBV6-2 or TRBV6-3 and TRBJ2-1; TRBD2 matches at 14 bases. The ends lost 2 bases at V and 4 bases at J; junction bases unmatched: 7. CDR1 and CDR2 (germline): MNHEY, SVGEGT. The CDR3 sequence is 18 residues long. CDR3 residues: CASSYGGLAGERYNEQFF. The DNA of the CDR3 is TGTGCCAGCAGTTACGGGGGACTAGCGGGAGAAAGGTACAATGAGCAGTTCTTC.

Only a few counts were recorded for this clonotype. V and J are TRBV30 and TRBJ2-1, with D hard to call. The germline V gene encodes CDR1 GTSNPN and CDR2 SVGIG (reference sequence). CDR3 length: 12 amino acids. V lost 2 bases and J lost 7, with 9 bases in between. The CDR3 sequence is CAWSRIGNEQFF. For the CDR3, the DNA is TGTGCCTGGAGTCGAATAGGAAATGAGCAGTTCTTC.

The chain couples TRBV6-5 to TRBJ1-1; D is unresolved. V lost 6 bases and J lost 2, with 7 bases in between. Per germline, CDR1 MNHEY and CDR2 SVGAGI. There are 12 residues in the CDR3. The CDR3 sequence is CASRRTNTEAFF. The CDR3 DNA reads TGTGCCAGCAGACGGACTAACACTGAAGCTTTCTTT.

This clonotype was picked up a small number of times. The chain joins TRBV7-2 to TRBJ1-1, with D perhaps matching TRBD1 (5 bases). Trimming stripped 7 bases from V and 2 bases from J, with 17 bases between. Germline V gene lookup returns CDR1 SGHTA and CDR2 FQGNSA. The CDR3 loop spans 15 amino acids. Here the CDR3 DNA reads TGTGCCAGCAACAGAGCCGGGACGACCAACACTGAAGCTTTCTTT. Encoded protein: CASNRAGTTNTEAFF.

A few counts support this clonotype. The V and J genes are TRBV11-2 and TRBJ2-1; 7 bases map to TRBD2. The CDR3 extends over 15 amino acids. CDR1 and CDR2 from the germline V gene are SGHAT and FQNNGV. Trimming cost V 4 bases and J 0 bases; bases outside gene matches: 3. CDR3 sequence reads: CASSSSGYSYNEQFF. The CDR3 DNA sequence: TGTGCCAGCAGCTCTAGCGGCTACTCCTACAATGAGCAGTTCTTC.

This clonotype was observed a handful of times. The V and J genes are TRBV15 and TRBJ2-2; D gene unclear. Looked up from germline, CDR1 is LNHNV and CDR2 is YYDKDF (reference sequence). V lost 2 bases to trimming and J lost 1 base, with 11 bases between them. The length of the CDR3 is 16 residues. The CDR3 reads CATSRLKGMNTGELFF. DNA of the CDR3: TGTGCCACCAGCAGACTCAAGGGAATGAACACCGGGGAGCTGTTTTTT.

The chain uses TRBV4-2 and TRBJ2-1; D not certain. Germline V lookup: CDR1 LGHNA, CDR2 YNFKEQ. Trimming removed 0 bases at V and 8 bases at J, with 14 bases between. The CDR3 is made up of 15 amino acids. CDR3 protein: CASSQESNEFHEQFF. CDR3 DNA sequence: TGTGCCAGCAGCCAAGAAAGCAACGAATTCCATGAGCAGTTCTTC.

This clonotype occurred a few times. The chain uses TRBV14 and TRBJ2-3, with 9 bases that match TRBD1. V lost 1 base and J lost 1; bases outside the gene matches: 3. Germline CDR1 reads SGHDN; CDR2 reads FVKESK. The CDR3 covers 16 residues. The CDR3 bases are TGTGCCAGCAGCCAAGGGACAGGGGTCCGCACAGATACGCAGTATTTT. This codes for CASSQGTGVRTDTQYF.

The chain recombines TRBV2 with TRBJ2-1; 13 nucleotides align to TRBD2. CDR3 length: 15 amino acids. Unmatched junction bases numbered 9, after V lost 7 bases and J lost 9 bases. Per germline, CDR1 SNHLY and CDR2 FYNNEI. For the CDR3, the DNA is TGTGCCAGCATTCCTACTAGCGGGAGGGCCCTTGAGCAGTTCTTC. Translation gives CASIPTSGRALEQFF.

Many counts were recorded for this clonotype. The V call is TRBV6-2 or TRBV6-3, the J call TRBJ2-1; 7 bases align to TRBD1. The trim removed 2 bases at V and 15 bases at J, leaving 10 bases unmatched. The CDR3 is made up of 13 amino acids. CDR1 and CDR2 from the germline V gene are MNHEY and SVGEGT. The CDR3 here is CASSYRGQPWPFF. CDR3 sequence (DNA): TGTGCCAGCAGTTACAGGGGACAGCCCTGGCCGTTCTTC.

The V gene is TRBV3-1, the J gene TRBJ2-1; D is possibly TRBD1 or TRBD2 (5 bases each). Trimming left V 3 bases short and J 13 bases short, with 13 bases between. This CDR3 has 12 residues. Germline V CDR1 and CDR2: LGHDT, YNNKEL (reference sequence). This CDR3 reads CASSQTGQGQFF. In DNA, the CDR3 is TGTGCCAGCAGCCAGACGGGGCAGGGACAGTTCTTC.

V gene TRBV5-1 combines with J gene TRBJ2-3; 9 bases line up with TRBD1. Germline V CDR1 and CDR2: SGHRS, YFSETQ. V lost 0 bases to trimming and J lost 0 bases; unmatched junction nucleotides: 14. The CDR3 totals 20 residues. Here the CDR3 DNA reads TGCGCCAGCAGCTTGGGGACAGGGGCCATACTATTCTCTAGCACAGATACGCAGTATTTT. It codes for CASSLGTGAILFSSTDTQYF.

This clonotype was seen more than once but under ten times. The genes are TRBV7-6 and TRBJ2-7, with 7 bases lining up with TRBD2. This CDR3 contains 13 residues. Germline V gene data show CDR1 as SGHVS and CDR2 as FNYEAQ. The V and J ends lost 5 bases and 5 bases, in that order; junction bases with no gene match: 6. Here the CDR3 DNA reads TGTGCCAGCAGCCTGGGAGGGATGAACGAGCAGTACTTC. Translating it yields CASSLGGMNEQYF. Drawing the rest from reference TRBV7-6 and TRBJ2-7, the complete variable domain is GAGVSQSPRYKVTKRGQDVALRCDPISGHVSLYWYRQALGQGPEFLTYFNYEAQQDKSGLPNDRFSAERPEGSISTLTIQRTEQRDSAMYRCASSLGGMNEQYFGPGTRLTVT.

The chain has TRBV7-6 and TRBJ2-5; D is uncertain. V dropped 1 base and J dropped 2 bases, with 8 bases sitting between them. This CDR3 is 14 amino acids long. Germline V CDR1 and CDR2: SGHVS, FNYEAQ. This chain's CDR3 is CASSLEGLQETQYF. CDR3 sequence (DNA): TGTGCCAGCAGCTTAGAGGGATTGCAAGAGACCCAGTACTTC.

The chain employs TRBV7-2 and TRBJ2-3, with TRBD2 identical over 8 bases. The germline V gene encodes CDR1 SGHTA and CDR2 FQGNSA. V lost 1 base to trimming and J lost 2 bases; unmatched junction nucleotides: 8. CDR3 length: 17 amino acids. CDR3 region: CASSLDPLAGFTDTQYF. The CDR3 DNA reads as TGTGCCAGCAGCTTAGACCCTTTAGCGGGGTTCACAGATACGCAGTATTTT.

V and J are TRBV18 and TRBJ2-7; maybe TRBD1 (6 bases). The CDR3 runs to 16 residues. Trimming removed 0 bases from V and 2 bases from J, with 14 bases in between. The germline gives CDR1 KGHSH, CDR2 LQKENI. CDR3 loop: CASSPPGTQLPYEQYF. In DNA, the CDR3 is TGTGCCAGCTCACCACCCGGGACACAGCTTCCCTACGAGCAGTACTTC.

This clonotype was seen a few times. The chain has TRBV6-5 and TRBJ2-5, with 8 bases identical to TRBD2. Trimming cost V 4 bases and J 5 bases; bases outside gene matches: 15. There are 17 residues in the CDR3. Germline V lookup: CDR1 MNHEY, CDR2 SVGAGI. The chain's CDR3 is CASSWGGSGGPRETQYF. In nucleotides, the CDR3 is TGTGCCAGCAGTTGGGGAGGGAGCGGGGGCCCTAGGGAGACCCAGTACTTC.

This clonotype was counted between two and nine times. The V gene is TRBV3-1, the J gene TRBJ2-1; 10 nucleotides agree with TRBD2. The CDR3 is 17 residues long. After removal of 0 bases from V and 7 bases from J, the junction contained 9 bases not matched to a gene. Germline-derived CDR1 and CDR2 are LGHDT and YNNKEL (reference sequence). The CDR3 DNA sequence: TGTGCCAGCAGCCAAGATCCCCTAGCGGGAGTACGGAATGAGCAGTTCTTC. The encoded protein is CASSQDPLAGVRNEQFF.

The V and J genes are TRBV20-1 and TRBJ2-1; D might be TRBD2 (6 bases). The CDR3 sequence is 14 residues long. Germline V gives CDR1 DFQATT, CDR2 SNEGSKA (reference sequence). The V end was cut by 0 bases, the J end by 2 bases, with 8 bases between. CDR3 bases: TGCAGTGCTAGAGATCGGGGGACCTACAATGAGCAGTTCTTC. It translates to CSARDRGTYNEQFF.

This clonotype was seen more than once but under ten times. The chain's CDR3 is CASSLRTGSTGELFF. DNA of the CDR3: TGTGCCAGCAGTTTACGAACGGGGTCGACCGGGGAGCTGTTTTTT. This chain links TRBV12-3 or TRBV12-4 with TRBJ2-2, with a tentative D call TRBD2 (5 bases). The CDR3 totals 15 residues. Trimming took 2 bases from V and 5 from J, leaving 12 bases between them.

This clonotype was seen at least ten times. The chain recombines TRBV5-6 with TRBJ2-7; 8 nucleotides match TRBD1. The CDR3 extends over 14 amino acids. With V trimmed by 3 bases and J by 2 bases, 4 bases remained unmatched. The germline gives CDR1 SGHDT, CDR2 YYEEEE. In DNA, the CDR3 is TGTGCCAGCAGCTCGGCGGGACAGGCCTACGAGCAGTACTTC. Protein product: CASSSAGQAYEQYF. Full variable domain (rest looked up from reference TRBV5-6 and TRBJ2-7): DAGVTQSPTHLIKTRGQQVTLRCSPKSGHDTVSWYQQALGQGPQFIFQYYEEEERQRGNFPDRFSGHQFPNYSSELNVNALLLGDSALYLCASSSAGQAYEQYFGPGTRLTVT.